Shown below are 14 T cell receptor beta chains from a single sample sequenced in a study of post-analysis software for immune sequencing data. Findings and limits, study-wide: Four to six TRBV segments, including TRBV5-6, TRBV5-1 and TRBV20-1, were more frequent in patients than controls.

These receptors' antigens are unknown. Tagging with unique molecular identifiers was a feature of the TCR beta cDNA libraries. Via MiXCR, TCRdb re-called the PCR reads, giving one row per CDR3 protein. The repertoire holds under 650,000 distinct CDR3 sequences, about 40% seen once, with roughly 1.7% in the top ten. Sequencing was performed on blood. All receptors come from a girl aged 5-17 years with multiple sclerosis.

In this sample, this clonotype turned up a few times. J is TRBJ2-1 and V is TRBV10-3; D remains ambiguous. The ends were cut back, 4 bases at V and 8 bases at J, with 9 bases in the middle. CDR3 length: 12 residues. CDR1 and CDR2 (germline): ENHRY, SYGVKD. The CDR3 nucleotides read TGTGCCATCAGTGGTGAAGGTCATGAGCAGTTCTTC. This sequence encodes CAISGEGHEQFF.

This chain connects TRBV4-1 to TRBJ2-3, with D tentatively TRBD2 (5 bases). V lost 2 bases and J 3 bases, leaving 12 bases between the germline ends. The CDR3 consists of 15 residues. Germline V gives CDR1 MGHRA, CDR2 YSYEKL. The CDR3 coding sequence is TGCGCCAGCAGCCAACTAGCCCTTGGGACAGATACGCAGTATTTT. This translates into CASSQLALGTDTQYF.

This clonotype was detected a few times. This chain joins TRBV12-3 or TRBV12-4 and TRBJ2-5, with D unresolved. Trimming removed 6 bases at V and 1 base at J, with 9 bases between. The CDR3 is 13 residues long. The CDR3 region is CASRTLLQETQYF. Here the CDR3 DNA reads TGTGCCAGCAGGACCCTACTCCAAGAGACCCAGTACTTC.

This clonotype was observed a few times. At one of its ends the junction is not consistent with the germline gene, which may arise from a read error. CDR3 coding DNA: TGTGCCAGCAGCTACTACCTCGTTCCGGGGATCGATGGCTACACCTTC. Translated, it gives CASSYYLVPGIDGYTF. The gene calls are TRBV6-5 and TRBJ1-2; no clear D gene. CDR3 size: 16 residues. From germline, CDR1 is MNHEY and CDR2 SVGAGI.

V gene TRBV7-8 combines with J gene TRBJ1-1; D gene uncertain. Germline V gene lookup returns CDR1 SGHVS and CDR2 FQNEAQ. V was trimmed by 4 bases and J by 4 bases, leaving 13 bases between them. This CDR3 has 14 residues. The CDR3 DNA sequence: TGTGCCAGCAGCTCAAACAGTCTTATCACTGAAGCTTTCTTT. It translates to CASSSNSLITEAFF.

The chain has TRBV4-2 and TRBJ2-6; TRBD1 or TRBD2 may be the D gene (5 bases each). Trimming took off 0 bases at V and 0 bases at J, with 6 bases between the two ends. The CDR3 covers 16 residues. Looked up from germline, CDR1 is LGHNA and CDR2 is YNFKEQ. Here the CDR3 reads CASSQERGSGANVLTF. As DNA, the CDR3 is TGTGCCAGCAGCCAAGAGAGGGGCTCTGGGGCCAACGTCCTGACTTTC.

CDR3 sequence reads: CASSGTGTTDTQYF. The CDR3, as DNA: TGTGCCAGTAGCGGGACAGGGACCACAGATACGCAGTATTTT. This chain joins TRBV6-6 and TRBJ2-3; possible D gene TRBD1, 9 bases. V dropped 9 bases and J dropped 2 bases, with 15 bases sitting between them. This CDR3 contains 14 residues. Germline V gives CDR1 MNHNY, CDR2 SVGAGI (reference sequence).

The V and J genes are TRBV10-3 and TRBJ1-2, with unresolved D. V lost 3 bases, J lost 4 bases, and 12 bases lay in between. Per the germline V gene, CDR1 is ENHRY and CDR2 is SYGVKD. The CDR3 runs to 14 residues. The CDR3 coding sequence is TGTGCCATCAGTGATGGGCAGACGAGCTATGGCTACACCTTC. Protein: CAISDGQTSYGYTF.

V and J are TRBV7-2 and TRBJ2-6, with TRBD1 matching 10 bases. The V gene's germline CDR1 is SGHTA and CDR2 FQGNSA. The J segment lost 0 bases and the V segment lost 1 base, leaving 3 bases of the junction unmatched. CDR3 length: 18 residues. The CDR3: CASSLGRTGGSGANVLTF. The DNA of the CDR3 is TGTGCCAGCAGCTTAGGGAGGACAGGGGGCTCTGGGGCCAACGTCCTGACTTTC.

The chain uses TRBV7-8 and TRBJ2-5, with 7 nucleotides matching TRBD2. The CDR3 runs to 17 residues. V lost 1 base, J lost 3 bases, and 11 bases stayed unmatched. CDR1 is SGHVS and CDR2 is FQNEAQ in the germline V gene. In DNA form, the CDR3 reads TGTGCCAGCAGCTTAGTAGTGTGGGGGGGGAGCAAAGAGACCCAGTACTTC. As protein: CASSLVVWGGSKETQYF. Full variable domain (remainder filled in from reference TRBV7-8 and TRBJ2-5): GAGVSQSPRYKVAKRGQDVALRCDPISGHVSLFWYQQALGQGPEFLTYFQNEAQLDKSGLPSDRFFAERPEGSVSTLKIQRTQQEDSAVYLCASSLVVWGGSKETQYFGPGTRLLVL.

There are a few counts of this clonotype. This chain joins TRBV7-9 and TRBJ2-7; D is perhaps TRBD1 (6 bases). The CDR3 extends over 14 amino acids. V was shortened by 4 bases and J by 2 bases, with 12 bases between the two germline ends. Germline V gene lookup returns CDR1 SEHNR and CDR2 FQNEAQ (reference sequence). The CDR3 here is CASSWDMEAYEQYF. CDR3 in DNA: TGTGCCAGCAGCTGGGACATGGAAGCCTACGAGCAGTACTTC.

The rearrangement uses TRBV28 and TRBJ1-5, with 9 bases that match TRBD1. The CDR3 has 17 residues. V was pared by 5 bases and J by 4 bases, with 12 bases of the junction left unmatched. Germline CDR1 and CDR2: MDHEN and SYDVKM. This CDR3 is CASSRRGGTGLNQPQHF. The CDR3 nucleotides are TGTGCCAGCAGTCGAAGAGGAGGGACAGGGCTAAATCAGCCCCAGCATTTT.

This clonotype was counted a few times. V usage is TRBV7-2 and J usage is TRBJ2-5; the D gene is possibly TRBD2 (6 bases). Germline CDR1 reads SGHTA; CDR2 reads FQGNSA. The CDR3 has 14 amino acids. The V end was cut by 2 bases, the J end by 2 bases, with 9 bases between. Here the CDR3 DNA reads TGTGCCAGCAGCTTATGGGGGGTTCAAGAGACCCAGTACTTC. Its protein is CASSLWGVQETQYF.

This chain links TRBV6-5 with TRBJ1-2; 9 bases fit TRBD1. Unmatched junction bases numbered 3, after V lost 2 bases and J lost 8 bases. The germline V gene has CDR1 MNHEY and CDR2 SVGAGI. The CDR3 spans 13 residues. The CDR3 here is CASSYPGQGGYTF. The CDR3 DNA is TGTGCCAGCAGTTACCCTGGACAGGGGGGCTACACCTTC.